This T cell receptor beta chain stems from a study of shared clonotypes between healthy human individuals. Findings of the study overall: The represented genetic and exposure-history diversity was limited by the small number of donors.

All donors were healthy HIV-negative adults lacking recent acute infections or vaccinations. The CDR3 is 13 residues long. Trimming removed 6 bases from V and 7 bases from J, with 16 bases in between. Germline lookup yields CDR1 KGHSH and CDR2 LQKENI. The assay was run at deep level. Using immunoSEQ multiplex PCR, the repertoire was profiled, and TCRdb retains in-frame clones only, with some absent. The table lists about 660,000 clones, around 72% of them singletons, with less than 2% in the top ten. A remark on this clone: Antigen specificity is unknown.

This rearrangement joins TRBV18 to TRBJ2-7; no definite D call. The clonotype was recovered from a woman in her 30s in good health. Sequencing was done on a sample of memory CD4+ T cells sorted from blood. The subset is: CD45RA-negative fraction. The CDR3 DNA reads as TGTGCCAGCTCCCCAATTAGCTTCGGGGAGCAGTACTTC. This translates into CASSPISFGEQYF.